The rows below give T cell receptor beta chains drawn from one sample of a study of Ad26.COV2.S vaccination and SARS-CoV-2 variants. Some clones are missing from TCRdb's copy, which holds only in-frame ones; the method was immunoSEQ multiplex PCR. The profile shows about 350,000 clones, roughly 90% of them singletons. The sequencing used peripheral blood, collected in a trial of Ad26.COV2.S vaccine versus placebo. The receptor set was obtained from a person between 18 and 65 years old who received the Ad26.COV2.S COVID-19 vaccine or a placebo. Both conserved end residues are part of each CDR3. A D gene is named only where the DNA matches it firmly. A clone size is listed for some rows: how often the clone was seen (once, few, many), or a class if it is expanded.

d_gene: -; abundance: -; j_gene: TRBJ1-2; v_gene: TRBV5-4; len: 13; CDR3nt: TGTGCCAGCAGTTACACTAGGGGTGATGGCTACACCTTC; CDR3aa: CASSYTRGDGYTF
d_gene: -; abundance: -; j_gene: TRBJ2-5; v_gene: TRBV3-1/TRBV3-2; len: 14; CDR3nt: TGTGCCAGCAGCCACTCTGACAGACTCGGGACCCAGTACTTC; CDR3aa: CASSHSDRLGTQYF
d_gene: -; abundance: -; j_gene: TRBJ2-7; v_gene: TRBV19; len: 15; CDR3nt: TGTGCCAGTAGTATCAGCCCCAAACGGATTTACGAGCAGTACTTC; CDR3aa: CASSISPKRIYEQYF
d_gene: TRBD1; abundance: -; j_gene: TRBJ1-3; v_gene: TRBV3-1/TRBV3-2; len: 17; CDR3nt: TGTGCCAGCTCCACCGAAACCACAGGGGGATACCGAAACACCATATATTTT; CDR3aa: CASSTETTGGYRNTIYF
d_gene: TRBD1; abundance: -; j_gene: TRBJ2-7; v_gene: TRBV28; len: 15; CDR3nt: TGTGCCAGCAGTTTATCCGGGACAGGGACCCACGAGCAGTACTTC; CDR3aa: CASSLSGTGTHEQYF
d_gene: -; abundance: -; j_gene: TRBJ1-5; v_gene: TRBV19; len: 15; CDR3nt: TGTGCCAGTAGTCCTCTGCGGGGAAGCAATCAGCCCCAGCATTTT; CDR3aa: CASSPLRGSNQPQHF
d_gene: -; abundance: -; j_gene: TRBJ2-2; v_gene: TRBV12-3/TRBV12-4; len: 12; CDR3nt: TGTGCCAGCAGTTTCCGCACCGGGGAGCTGTTTTTT; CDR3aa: CASSFRTGELFF
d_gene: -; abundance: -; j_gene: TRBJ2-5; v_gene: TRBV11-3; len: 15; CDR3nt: TGTGCCAGCAGCCCCGGGGATGGGATAAGTTCGACCCAGTACTTC; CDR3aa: CASSPGDGISSTQYF
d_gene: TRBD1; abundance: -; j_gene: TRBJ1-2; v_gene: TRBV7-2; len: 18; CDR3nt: TGTGCCAGCAGCTTAGCTCTCGGCGGGACACAGGGGGCGTCTGGCTACACCTTC; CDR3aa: CASSLALGGTQGASGYTF
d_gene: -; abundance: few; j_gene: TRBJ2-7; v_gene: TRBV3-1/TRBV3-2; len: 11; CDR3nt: TGTGCCAGCAGGGCGCTTGACGAGCAGTACTTC; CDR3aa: CASRALDEQYF
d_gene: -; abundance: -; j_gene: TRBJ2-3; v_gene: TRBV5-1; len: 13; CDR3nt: TGCGCCAGCAGCTTAATTGGCTCAGATACGCAGTATTTT; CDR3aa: CASSLIGSDTQYF
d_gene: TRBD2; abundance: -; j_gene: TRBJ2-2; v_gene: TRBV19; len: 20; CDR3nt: TGTGCCAGTAGTGTCCTAGCGGGGGGCCCTGTTAACAAAGGAACCGGGGAGCTGTTTTTT; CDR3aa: CASSVLAGGPVNKGTGELFF
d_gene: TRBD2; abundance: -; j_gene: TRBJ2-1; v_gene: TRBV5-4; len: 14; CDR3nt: TGTGCCAGCAGCTTTTCTAGCGGCTACAATGAGCAGTTCTTC; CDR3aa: CASSFSSGYNEQFF
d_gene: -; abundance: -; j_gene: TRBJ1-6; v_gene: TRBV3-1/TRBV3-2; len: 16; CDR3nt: TGTGCCAGCAGCCGACGAGGGCGGACCGATAATTCACCCCTCCACTTT; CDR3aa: CASSRRGRTDNSPLHF
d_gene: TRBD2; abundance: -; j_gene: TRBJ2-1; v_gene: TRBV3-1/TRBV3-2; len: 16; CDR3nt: TGTGCCAGCAGCCGAAGGACGGGAGGCGGTGGTAATGAGCAGTTCTTC; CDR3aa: CASSRRTGGGGNEQFF
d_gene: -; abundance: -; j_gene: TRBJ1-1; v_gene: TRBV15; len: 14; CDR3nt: TGTGCCACCAGCAGCAACAGGGCGACATCTGAAGCTTTCTTT; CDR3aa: CATSSNRATSEAFF
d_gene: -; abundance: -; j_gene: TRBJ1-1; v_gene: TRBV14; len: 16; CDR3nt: TGTGCCAGCAGCCAAGACGGGGGGTCACCGAACACTGAAGCTTTCTTT; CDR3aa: CASSQDGGSPNTEAFF
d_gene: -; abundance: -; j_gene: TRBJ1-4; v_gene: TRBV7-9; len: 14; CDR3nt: TGTGCCAGCAGCCTACAGGCTACTAATGAAAAACTGTTTTTT; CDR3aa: CASSLQATNEKLFF
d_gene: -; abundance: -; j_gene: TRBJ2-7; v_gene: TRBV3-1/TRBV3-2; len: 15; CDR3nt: TGTGCCAGCAGCTCGGCCGCCGCGACAGGCTACGAGCAGTACTTC; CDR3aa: CASSSAAATGYEQYF
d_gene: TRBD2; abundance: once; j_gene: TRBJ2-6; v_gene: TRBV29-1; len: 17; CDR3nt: TGCAGCGTTGAAGTACTAGCGGGAGTCCCTGGGGCCAACGTCCTGACTTTC; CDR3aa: CSVEVLAGVPGANVLTF
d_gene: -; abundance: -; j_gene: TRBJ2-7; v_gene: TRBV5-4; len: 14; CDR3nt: TGTGCCAGCAGCTTGAGTCGGGGGTCCTACGAGCAGTACTTC; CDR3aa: CASSLSRGSYEQYF
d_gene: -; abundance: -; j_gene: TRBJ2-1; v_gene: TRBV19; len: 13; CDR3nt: TGTGCCAGTAGTATCTCGGTGAAAGGGATGATTTTCTTC; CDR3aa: CASSISVKGMIFF
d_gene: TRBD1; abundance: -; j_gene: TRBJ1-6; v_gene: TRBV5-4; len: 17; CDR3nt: TGTGCCAGCAGCTTGGGCGTAAGGGACAGTGATAATTCACCCCTCCACTTT; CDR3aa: CASSLGVRDSDNSPLHF
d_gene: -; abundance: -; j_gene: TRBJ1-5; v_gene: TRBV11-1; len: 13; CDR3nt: TGTGCCAGCAGCCCCAGGGAAAATCAGCCCCAGCATTTT; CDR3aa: CASSPRENQPQHF
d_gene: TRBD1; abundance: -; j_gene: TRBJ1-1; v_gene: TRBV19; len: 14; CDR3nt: TGTGCCAGTAGTATACGACAGGGGGCGGCTGAAGCTTTCTTT; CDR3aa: CASSIRQGAAEAFF
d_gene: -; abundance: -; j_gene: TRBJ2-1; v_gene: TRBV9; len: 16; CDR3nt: TGTGCCAGCAGCGTAGTTGACGACTACATCTACAATGAGCAGTTCTTC; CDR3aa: CASSVVDDYIYNEQFF
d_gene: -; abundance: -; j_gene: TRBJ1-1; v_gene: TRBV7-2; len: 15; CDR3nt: TGTGCCAGCAGCTTAGGGAGGCAGGCTCGAAATGAAGCTTTCTTT; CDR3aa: CASSLGRQARNEAFF
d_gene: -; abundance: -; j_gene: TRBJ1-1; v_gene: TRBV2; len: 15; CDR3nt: TGTGCCAGCAGTGCCCCGGGGGCTCGAGACACTGAAGCTTTCTTT; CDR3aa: CASSAPGARDTEAFF
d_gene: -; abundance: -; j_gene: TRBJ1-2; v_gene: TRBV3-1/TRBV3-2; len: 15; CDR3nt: TGTGCCAGCAGCCAAGAGGGGGCGCTTACCTATGGCTACACCTTC; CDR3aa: CASSQEGALTYGYTF
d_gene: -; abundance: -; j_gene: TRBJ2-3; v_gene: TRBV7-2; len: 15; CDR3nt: TGTGCCAGCAGATCTAATATGGGAGCTTCAGATACGCAGTATTTT; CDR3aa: CASRSNMGASDTQYF
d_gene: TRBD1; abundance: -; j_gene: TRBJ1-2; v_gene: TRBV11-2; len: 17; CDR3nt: TGTGCCAGCAGCTCGTTGCGCCGACAGGGACTTAACTATGGCTACACCTTC; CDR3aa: CASSSLRRQGLNYGYTF
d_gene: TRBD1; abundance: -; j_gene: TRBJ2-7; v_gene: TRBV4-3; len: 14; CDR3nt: TGCGCCAGCAGCCATCGACAGGGTCTGAACGAGCAGTACTTC; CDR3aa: CASSHRQGLNEQYF
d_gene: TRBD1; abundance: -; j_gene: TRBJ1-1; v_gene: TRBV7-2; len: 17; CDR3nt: TGTGCCAGCAGCTTAGAAGTCCCGGCAGGGGGGAACACTGAAGCTTTCTTT; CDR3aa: CASSLEVPAGGNTEAFF
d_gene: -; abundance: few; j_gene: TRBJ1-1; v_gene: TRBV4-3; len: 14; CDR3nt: TGCGCCAGCAGCCAGGAAAGGATTGGCAGTGAAGCTTTCTTT; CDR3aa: CASSQERIGSEAFF
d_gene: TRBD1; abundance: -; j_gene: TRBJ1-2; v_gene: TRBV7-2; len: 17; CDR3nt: TGTGCCAGCAGCTTAGTGTCGGGACAGGGATTTAACTATGGCTACACCTTC; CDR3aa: CASSLVSGQGFNYGYTF
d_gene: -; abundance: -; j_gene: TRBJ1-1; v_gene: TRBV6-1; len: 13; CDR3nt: TGTGCCAGCAGTGAGGGATGGAACACTGAAGCTTTCTTT; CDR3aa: CASSEGWNTEAFF
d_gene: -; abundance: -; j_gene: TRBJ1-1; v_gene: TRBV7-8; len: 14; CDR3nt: TGTGCCAGCACCCAGAGACGGATGAACACTGAAGCTTTCTTT; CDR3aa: CASTQRRMNTEAFF